The 8 T cell receptor beta chains below come from one sample, sequenced in a study of blood T cell repertoires in COVID-19. The repertoire was sequenced with immunoSEQ multiplex PCR; TCRdb's copy has only in-frame clones and lacks some. Here the sample spans about 220,000 clones, around 82% being singletons. The sequencing sample was made of peripheral blood. The source of these receptors is a woman aged 60 to 75 with acute or convalescent COVID-19.

The rearrangement links TRBV4-1 to TRBJ2-7, with D perhaps TRBD2 (5 bases). V was shortened by 0 bases and J by 6 bases, with 9 bases between the two germline ends. Germline V gives CDR1 MGHRA, CDR2 YSYEKL. The length of the CDR3 is 13 residues. The CDR3 DNA is TGCGCCAGCAGCCAAGATCTGAGGGTCGAGCAGTACTTC. Residues: CASSQDLRVEQYF.

The rearrangement links TRBV11-2 to TRBJ2-1; maybe TRBD2 (5 bases). This CDR3 spans 15 amino acids. Between the trimmed V and J ends, which lost 5 bases and 8 bases, there was a span of 19 bases. Germline V gene data show CDR1 as SGHAT and CDR2 as FQNNGV. The DNA for the CDR3 is TGTGCCAGCAGCCCGGACTCCGGCCCCCTCTATGAGCAGTTCTTC. The encoded protein is CASSPDSGPLYEQFF. The complete variable domain, with remaining parts taken from reference TRBV11-2 and TRBJ2-1, reads EAGVAQSPRYKIIEKRQSVAFWCNPISGHATLYWYQQILGQGPKLLIQFQNNGVVDDSQLPKDRFSAERLKGVDSTLKIQPAKLEDSAVYLCASSPDSGPLYEQFFGPGTRLTVL.

The chain joins TRBV5-5 to TRBJ2-5; 9 bases fit TRBD1. CDR3 length: 14 residues. The germline V gene encodes CDR1 SGHKS and CDR2 YYEKEE (reference sequence). Trimming took 3 bases from V and 2 from J; bases not matched to a gene: 2. The CDR3 DNA is TGTGCCAGCAGCTGGGACAGGGCTCAAGAGACCCAGTACTTC. Protein product: CASSWDRAQETQYF.

This sequence joins TRBV5-1 and TRBJ2-3; D may be TRBD1 (5 bases). V was cut by 4 bases and J by 6 bases, with 21 bases left in between. The CDR3 is 16 residues long. Germline lookup yields CDR1 SGHRS and CDR2 YFSETQ. The CDR3 loop reads CASSPGIAALRDTQYF. For the CDR3, the DNA is TGCGCCAGCAGCCCAGGGATCGCGGCTCTACGGGATACGCAGTATTTT.

The genes are TRBV24-1 and TRBJ2-2; possibly TRBD1 for D (5 bases). Germline loops: CDR1 KGHDR, CDR2 SFDVKD. The CDR3 spans 16 residues. Trimming shortened V by 0 bases and J by 1 base, and 8 bases separated the two germline ends. Written as DNA, the CDR3 is TGTGCCACCAGTGATTTGAATACAGGGAACACCGGGGAGCTGTTTTTT. This sequence encodes CATSDLNTGNTGELFF.

The V gene is TRBV6-5, the J gene TRBJ2-1; TRBD2 matches at 7 bases. The CDR3 totals 16 residues. Trimming at V came to 0 bases and at J to 9 bases, leaving 11 bases not matched to a gene. CDR1 and CDR2 from the germline V gene are MNHEY and SVGAGI. The CDR3 reads CASSYSIGLGRGEQFF. The CDR3 nucleotides read TGTGCCAGCAGTTACTCGATAGGACTAGGGCGGGGTGAGCAGTTCTTC.

The chain employs TRBV18 and TRBJ2-3, with D possibly TRBD1 on 5 matching bases. The length of the CDR3 is 17 residues. Germline V gives CDR1 KGHSH, CDR2 LQKENI. Trimming took 4 bases from V and 4 from J, leaving 21 bases between them. The CDR3 DNA reads TGTGCCAGCTCACAAAACATAGGATCCAGGGCCTCAGATACGCAGTATTTT. It translates to CASSQNIGSRASDTQYF.

This chain connects TRBV14 to TRBJ2-7; 8 bases are a match to TRBD1. The length of the CDR3 is 13 residues. J gave up 6 bases and V 1 base, and 2 bases lay outside the gene matches. Germline-derived CDR1 and CDR2 are SGHDN and FVKESK. This chain's CDR3 is CASSQGQGLEQYF. In DNA, the CDR3 is TGTGCCAGCAGCCAAGGACAGGGGCTCGAGCAGTACTTC. Combining the CDR3 with reference TRBV14 and TRBJ2-7 gives the whole variable domain EAGVTQFPSHSVIEKGQTVTLRCDPISGHDNLYWYRRVMGKEIKFLLHFVKESKQDESGMPNNRFLAERTGGTYSTLKVQPAELEDSGVYFCASSQGQGLEQYFGPGTRLTVT.